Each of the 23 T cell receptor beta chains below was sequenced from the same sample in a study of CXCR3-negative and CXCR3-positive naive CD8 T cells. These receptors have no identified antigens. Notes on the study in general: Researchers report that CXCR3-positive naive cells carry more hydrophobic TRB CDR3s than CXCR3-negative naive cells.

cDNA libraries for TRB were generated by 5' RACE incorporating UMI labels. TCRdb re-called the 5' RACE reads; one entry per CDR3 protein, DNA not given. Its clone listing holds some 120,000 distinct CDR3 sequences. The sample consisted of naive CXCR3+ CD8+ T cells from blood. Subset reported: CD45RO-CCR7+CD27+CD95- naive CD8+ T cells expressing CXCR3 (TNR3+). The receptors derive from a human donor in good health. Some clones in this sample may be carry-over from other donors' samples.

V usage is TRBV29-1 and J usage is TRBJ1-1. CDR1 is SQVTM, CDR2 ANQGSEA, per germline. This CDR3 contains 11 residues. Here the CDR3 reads CSVEEGTEAFF.

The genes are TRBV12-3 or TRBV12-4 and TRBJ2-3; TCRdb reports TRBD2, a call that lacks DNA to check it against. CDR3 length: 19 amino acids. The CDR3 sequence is CASTKFTSTDREDTDTQYF.

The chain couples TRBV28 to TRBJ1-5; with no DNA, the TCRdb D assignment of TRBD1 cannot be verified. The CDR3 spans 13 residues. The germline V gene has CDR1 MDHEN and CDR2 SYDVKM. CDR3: CASNRLGDQPQHF. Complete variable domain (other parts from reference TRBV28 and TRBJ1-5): DVKVTQSSRYLVKRTGEKVFLECVQDMDHENMFWYRQDPGLGLRLIYFSYDVKMKEKGDIPEGYSVSREKKERFSLILESASTNQTSMYLCASNRLGDQPQHFGDGTRLSIL.

The CDR3 sequence is CASSLTNSYEQYF. The rearrangement uses TRBV4-2 and TRBJ2-7. The CDR3 runs 13 residues. Germline loops: CDR1 LGHNA, CDR2 YNFKEQ.

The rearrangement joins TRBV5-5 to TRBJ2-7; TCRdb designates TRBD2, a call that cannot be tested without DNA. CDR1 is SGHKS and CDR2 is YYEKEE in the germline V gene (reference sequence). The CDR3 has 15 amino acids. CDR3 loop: CASSLTKRAWNEQYF.

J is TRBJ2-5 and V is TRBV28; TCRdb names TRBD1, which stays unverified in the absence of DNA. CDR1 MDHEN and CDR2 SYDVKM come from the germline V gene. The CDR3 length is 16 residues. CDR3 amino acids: CASRLRGTGFQETQYF.

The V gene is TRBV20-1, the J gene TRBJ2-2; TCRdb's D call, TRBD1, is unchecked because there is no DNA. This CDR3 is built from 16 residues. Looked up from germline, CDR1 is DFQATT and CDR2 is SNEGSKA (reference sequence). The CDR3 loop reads CSAHSAPLRDTGELFF.

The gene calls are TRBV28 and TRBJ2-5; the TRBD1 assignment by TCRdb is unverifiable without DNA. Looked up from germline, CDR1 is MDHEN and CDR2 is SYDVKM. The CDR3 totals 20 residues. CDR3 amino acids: CASTRARRRDTPAGGETLYF.

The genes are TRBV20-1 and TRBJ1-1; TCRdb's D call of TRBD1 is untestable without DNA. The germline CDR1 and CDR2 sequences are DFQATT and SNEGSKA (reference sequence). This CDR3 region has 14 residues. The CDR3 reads CSAPTPGPGTEAFF.

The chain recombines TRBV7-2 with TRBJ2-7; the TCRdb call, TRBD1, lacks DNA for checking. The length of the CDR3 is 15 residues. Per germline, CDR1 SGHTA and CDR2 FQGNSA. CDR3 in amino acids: CASSLAGQGSHEQYF.

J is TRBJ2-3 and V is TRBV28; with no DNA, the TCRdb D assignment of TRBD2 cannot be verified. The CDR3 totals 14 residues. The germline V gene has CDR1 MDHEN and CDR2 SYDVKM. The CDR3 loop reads CASDLAGGTDTQYF.

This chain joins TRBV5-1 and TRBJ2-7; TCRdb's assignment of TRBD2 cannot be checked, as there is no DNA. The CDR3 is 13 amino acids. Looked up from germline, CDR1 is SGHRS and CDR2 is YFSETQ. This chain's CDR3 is CASRREGTYEQYF.

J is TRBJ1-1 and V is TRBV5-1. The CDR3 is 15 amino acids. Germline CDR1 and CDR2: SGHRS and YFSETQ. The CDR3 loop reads CASSLEARAGAEAFF.

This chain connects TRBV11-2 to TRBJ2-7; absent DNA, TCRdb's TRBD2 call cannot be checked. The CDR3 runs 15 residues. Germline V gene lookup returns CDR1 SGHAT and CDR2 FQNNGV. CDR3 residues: CASSLTQGHVYEQYF. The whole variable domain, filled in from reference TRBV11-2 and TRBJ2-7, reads EAGVAQSPRYKIIEKRQSVAFWCNPISGHATLYWYQQILGQGPKLLIQFQNNGVVDDSQLPKDRFSAERLKGVDSTLKIQPAKLEDSAVYLCASSLTQGHVYEQYFGPGTRLTVT.

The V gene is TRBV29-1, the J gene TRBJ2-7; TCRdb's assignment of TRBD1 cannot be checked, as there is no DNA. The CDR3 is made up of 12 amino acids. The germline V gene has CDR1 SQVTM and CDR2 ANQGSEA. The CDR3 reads CSVVGGTYEQYF.

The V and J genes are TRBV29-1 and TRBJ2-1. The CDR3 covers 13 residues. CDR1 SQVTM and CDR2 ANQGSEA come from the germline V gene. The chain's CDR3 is CSASQGPYNEQFF.

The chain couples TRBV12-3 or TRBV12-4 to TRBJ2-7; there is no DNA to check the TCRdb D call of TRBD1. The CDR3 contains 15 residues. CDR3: CASSPRGVAAYEQYF.

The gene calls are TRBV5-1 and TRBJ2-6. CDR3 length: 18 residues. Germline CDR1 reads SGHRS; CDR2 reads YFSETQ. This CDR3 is CASSLGGPDLSGANVLTF.

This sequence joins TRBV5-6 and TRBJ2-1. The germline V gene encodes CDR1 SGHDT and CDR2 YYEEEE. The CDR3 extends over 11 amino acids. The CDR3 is CASSSYNEQFF.

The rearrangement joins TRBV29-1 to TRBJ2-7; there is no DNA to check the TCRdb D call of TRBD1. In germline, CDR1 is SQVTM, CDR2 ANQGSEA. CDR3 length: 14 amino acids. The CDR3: CSVGDRGLSYEQYF.

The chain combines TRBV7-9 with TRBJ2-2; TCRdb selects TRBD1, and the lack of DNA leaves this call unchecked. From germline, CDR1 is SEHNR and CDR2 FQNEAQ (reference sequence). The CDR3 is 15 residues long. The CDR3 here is CASSPWGADTGELFF.

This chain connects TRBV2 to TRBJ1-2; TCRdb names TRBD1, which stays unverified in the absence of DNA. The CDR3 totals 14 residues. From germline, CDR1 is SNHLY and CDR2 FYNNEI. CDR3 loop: CASSEIQGNYGYTF.

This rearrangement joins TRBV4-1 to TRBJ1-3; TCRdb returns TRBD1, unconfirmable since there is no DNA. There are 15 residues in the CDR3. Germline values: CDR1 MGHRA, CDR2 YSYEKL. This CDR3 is CASSQGGGTGNTIYF.